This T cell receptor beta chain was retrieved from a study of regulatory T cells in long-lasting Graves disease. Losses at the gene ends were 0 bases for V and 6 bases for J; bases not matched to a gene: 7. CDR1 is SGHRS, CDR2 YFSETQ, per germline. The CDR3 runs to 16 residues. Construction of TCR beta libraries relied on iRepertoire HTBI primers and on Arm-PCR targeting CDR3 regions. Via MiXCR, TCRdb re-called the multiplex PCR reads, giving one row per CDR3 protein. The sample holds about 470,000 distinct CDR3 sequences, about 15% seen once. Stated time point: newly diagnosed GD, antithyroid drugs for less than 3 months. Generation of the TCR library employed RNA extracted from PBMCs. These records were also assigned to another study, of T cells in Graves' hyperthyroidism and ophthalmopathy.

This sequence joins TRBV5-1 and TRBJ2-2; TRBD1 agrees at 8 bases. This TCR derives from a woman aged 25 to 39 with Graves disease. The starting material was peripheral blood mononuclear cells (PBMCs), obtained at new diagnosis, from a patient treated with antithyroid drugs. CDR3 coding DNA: TGCGCCAGCAGCTTGGATGGACAGGGAACACCCGGGGAGCTGTTTTTT. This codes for CASSLDGQGTPGELFF.